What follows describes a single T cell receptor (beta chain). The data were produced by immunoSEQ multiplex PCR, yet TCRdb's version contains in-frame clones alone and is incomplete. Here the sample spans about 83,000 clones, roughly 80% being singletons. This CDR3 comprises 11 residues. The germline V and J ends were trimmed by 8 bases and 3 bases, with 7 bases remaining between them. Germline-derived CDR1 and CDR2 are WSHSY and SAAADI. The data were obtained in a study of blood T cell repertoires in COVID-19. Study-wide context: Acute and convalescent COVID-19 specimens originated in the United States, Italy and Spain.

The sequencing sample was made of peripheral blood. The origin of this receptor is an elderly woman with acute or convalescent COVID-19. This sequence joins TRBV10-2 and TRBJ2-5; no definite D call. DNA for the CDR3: TGCGCCAGCGCTCGGGAAGAGACCCAGTACTTC. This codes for CASAREETQYF.